A single sample gave rise to the 17 T cell receptor beta chains below, sequenced in a study of glioma-infiltrating T cells. Using RNA template, CDR3s of TCR alpha and beta were amplified with iRepertoire arm-PCR. TCRdb called the multiplex PCR reads again in MiXCR, with one record for every CDR3 protein. Of some 190,000 distinct CDR3 sequences in the sample, around 32% were seen once. The sample consisted of glioma tissue, nonneoplastic brain tissue, or PBMCs (not recorded which). Source of these receptors: a human donor with low-grade glioma or glioblastoma, undergoing nonglioma brain surgery, or in good health (not recorded which).

This chain links TRBV6-1 with TRBJ2-7; 14 nucleotides line up with TRBD2. The CDR3 contains 15 residues. The trim removed 7 bases at V and 3 bases at J, leaving 5 bases unmatched. The germline V gene encodes CDR1 MNHNS and CDR2 SASEGT. The CDR3 nucleotides are TGTGCCAGCAAACCGGGACTAGCGGGAGTCTACGAGCAGTACTTC. Amino acid sequence: CASKPGLAGVYEQYF.

This clonotype was counted at least ten times. The chain uses TRBV4-3 and TRBJ2-3, with 7 bases aligning to TRBD2. The CDR3 runs to 16 residues. V lost 4 bases and J lost 0; bases outside the gene matches: 7. CDR1 and CDR2 (germline): LGHNA, YSLEER. CDR3 coding DNA: TGCGCCAGCAGCCTCTTAGCGGGCCTTAGCACAGATACGCAGTATTTT. It specifies CASSLLAGLSTDTQYF.

J is TRBJ1-2 and V is TRBV29-1; 8 positions agree with TRBD1. This CDR3 spans 13 amino acids. Germline V gene data show CDR1 as SQVTM and CDR2 as ANQGSEA. V gave up 6 bases and J gave up 7 bases; unmatched junction bases: 10. CDR3 region: CSVPGQVLSGYTF. CDR3 nucleotide sequence: TGCAGCGTACCGGGACAGGTATTAAGTGGCTACACCTTC.

This clonotype showed up many times. The chain's CDR3 is CSVVKTGSRTEAFF. The CDR3, as DNA: TGCAGCGTTGTAAAGACAGGGTCGCGGACTGAAGCTTTCTTT. The V and J genes are TRBV29-1 and TRBJ1-1, with TRBD1 identical over 7 bases. With 4 bases clipped from V and 5 bases from J, the junction kept 10 bases outside the gene matches. Germline CDR1 and CDR2: SQVTM and ANQGSEA. There are 14 residues in the CDR3.

The rearrangement uses TRBV6-1 and TRBJ2-7, with 11 bases aligning to TRBD2. CDR3 length: 16 amino acids. Germline lookup yields CDR1 MNHNS and CDR2 SASEGT. V trimming: 0 bases; J trimming: 3 bases; junction bases outside the gene matches: 4. The CDR3 here is CASSEAQLAGVYEQYF. CDR3 nucleotide sequence: TGTGCCAGCAGTGAAGCGCAACTAGCGGGAGTCTACGAGCAGTACTTC.

Only a few counts were recorded for this clonotype. This chain links TRBV6-1 with TRBJ2-7, with 9 positions matching TRBD2. This CDR3 region has 14 residues. Germline V gives CDR1 MNHNS, CDR2 SASEGT. V lost 6 bases to trimming and J lost 4 bases; unmatched junction nucleotides: 7. The CDR3 DNA reads as TGTGCCAGCAGCCCCGCTAGCGGGACATACGAGCAGTACTTC. This gives the protein CASSPASGTYEQYF.

In its sample, this clonotype was seen many times. The chain links TRBV7-2 to TRBJ2-7, with 11 bases aligning to TRBD2. The V gene end was trimmed by 5 bases and the J gene end by 2 bases; junction bases not matched to a gene: 8. The CDR3 is made up of 16 amino acids. Germline V CDR1 and CDR2: SGHTA, FQGNSA. CDR3 region: CASSPPRGLAAYEQYF. In DNA, the CDR3 is TGTGCCAGCAGCCCCCCCCGGGGACTAGCGGCCTACGAGCAGTACTTC.

This chain uses TRBV4-1 with TRBJ2-4; tentatively, D is TRBD1 (6 bases). Germline CDR1 is MGHRA and CDR2 is YSYEKL. V was pared by 4 bases and J by 0 bases, with 10 bases between. This CDR3 comprises 15 residues. The CDR3 DNA reads TGCGCCAGCAGCCTACCAGGGGTAGCCAAAAACATTCAGTACTTC. Residues: CASSLPGVAKNIQYF.

This clonotype was detected ten times or more. This CDR3 is CASEDSGHSNQPQHF. CDR3 nucleotides: TGTGCCAGTGAAGATTCAGGCCATAGCAATCAGCCCCAGCATTTT. The rearrangement joins TRBV19 to TRBJ1-5; no clear D. CDR1 and CDR2 from the germline V gene are LNHDA and SQIVND (reference sequence). The CDR3 length is 15 residues. Deletions cut 8 bases from V and 0 bases from J, with 14 bases between.

A word on this clonotype: One junction end does not reproduce the germline sequence, and a read error may be involved. The CDR3, as DNA: TGTGCCGGCAGCTCACAAATAGCGGGAGGGCGTTCGACAGATACGCAGTATTTT. Amino acids: CAGSSQIAGGRSTDTQYF. The J gene is TRBJ2-3, the V gene TRBV7-2, with TRBD2 identical over 11 bases. This CDR3 is built from 18 residues. Looked up from germline, CDR1 is SGHTA and CDR2 is FQGNSA.

This chain joins TRBV18 and TRBJ2-3, with D unclear. Germline V lookup: CDR1 KGHSH, CDR2 LQKENI. CDR3 length equals 15 residues. Trimming removed 0 bases at V and 3 bases at J, with 10 bases between. This CDR3 reads CASSPPVVGTDTQYF. CDR3 nucleotides: TGTGCCAGCTCACCACCGGTGGTCGGAACAGATACGCAGTATTTT.

With respect to this clonotype: The CDR3 ends on some other residue instead of the conserved phenylalanine or tryptophan, so this is likely a read error. No DNA is shown, since the ends of the CDR3 on it are uncertain; the CDR3 is the one TCRdb lists. The chain carries TRBV27 and TRBJ2-3; the table's D call TRBD2 went unverified against the DNA. The germline gives CDR1 MNHEY, CDR2 SMNVEV (reference sequence). The CDR3 has 15 amino acids, counting both end residues. The CDR3 loop is CASSSSLLGTDTKYS.

The J gene is TRBJ2-7, the V gene TRBV27; D remains ambiguous. The CDR3 extends over 14 amino acids. Per the germline V gene, CDR1 is MNHEY and CDR2 is SMNVEV (reference sequence). Trimming stripped 3 bases from V and 7 bases from J, with 16 bases between. The CDR3 loop is CASSFTPPLGEQYF. DNA for the CDR3: TGTGCCAGCAGTTTCACACCCCCCTTGGGAGAGCAGTACTTC.

This clonotype came up a few times. The rearrangement uses TRBV5-8 and TRBJ1-4, with 7 bases identical to TRBD1. Germline-derived CDR1 and CDR2 are SGHTS and YDEGEE. V lost 0 bases, J lost 0 bases, and 2 bases stayed unmatched. The CDR3 totals 16 residues. CDR3 nucleotides: TGTGCCAGCAGCTTGGGAGGACAGGCAACTAATGAAAAACTGTTTTTT. Translated: CASSLGGQATNEKLFF.

The sample holds many counts of this clonotype. The chain carries TRBV28 and TRBJ1-2, with D perhaps TRBD1 (5 bases). In germline, CDR1 is MDHEN, CDR2 SYDVKM. Trimming shortened V by 1 base and J by 8 bases, and 14 bases separated the two germline ends. CDR3 size: 14 residues. The CDR3 loop is CASSLSLVGGGYTF. CDR3 DNA: TGTGCCAGCAGTTTATCCCTTGTCGGGGGGGGCTACACCTTC.

This clonotype was seen at least ten times. This rearrangement joins TRBV7-9 to TRBJ2-1; D remains unclear. V shed 1 base and J shed 10 bases, with 11 bases lying between them. From germline, CDR1 is SEHNR and CDR2 FQNEAQ (reference sequence). This CDR3 is built from 13 residues. CDR3 amino acids: CASSLGGDGEQFF. In nucleotides, the CDR3 is TGTGCCAGCAGCTTAGGAGGAGACGGGGAGCAGTTCTTC. Full variable domain (missing parts from reference TRBV7-9 and TRBJ2-1): DTGVSQNPRHKITKRGQNVTFRCDPISEHNRLYWYRQTLGQGPEFLTYFQNEAQLEKSRLLSDRFSAERPKGSFSTLEIQRTEQGDSAMYLCASSLGGDGEQFFGPGTRLTVL.

Ten or more counts support this clonotype. The chain has TRBV12-3 or TRBV12-4 and TRBJ1-3; D unresolved. Trimming took off 5 bases at V and 2 bases at J, with 7 bases between the two ends. The CDR3 loop spans 13 amino acids. CDR3 sequence: CASSHGPGNTIYF. The CDR3 nucleotides read TGTGCCAGCAGTCACGGACCTGGAAACACCATATATTTT.